One sample yielded the 9 T cell receptor beta chains listed below, sequenced in a study of OX40 agonist ivuxolimab in advanced cancers. The table came from immunoSEQ multiplex PCR; TCRdb's copy has only in-frame clones and leaves some out. Of some 70,000 clones listed, 80% to 90% are singletons. The sequencing here drew on CD4+ or CD8+ T cells sorted from blood, taken in a trial of the OX40 agonist ivuxolimab. The receptors shown here come from an adult with an advanced solid tumor such as melanoma, head and neck, liver or kidney cancer.

This clone was recorded only once. The chain has TRBV5-1 and TRBJ1-3, with D unresolved. V gave up 2 bases and J gave up 7 bases, with 13 bases separating them. CDR1 and CDR2 (germline): SGHRS, YFSETQ. This CDR3 has 14 residues. The CDR3 DNA reads TGCGCCAGCAGCTTTGACTCCCTGCGGAACACCATATATTTT. Its translation is CASSFDSLRNTIYF.

This clone was detected many times. The J gene is TRBJ2-5, the V gene TRBV2; the match to TRBD2 covers 12 bases. V lost 1 base and J lost 2; bases outside the gene matches: 5. The CDR3 sequence is 17 residues long. The V gene's germline CDR1 is SNHLY and CDR2 FYNNEI. In DNA form, the CDR3 reads TGTGCCAGCAGTGAAGGGAGACTAGCGGGGGTACAAGAGACCCAGTACTTC. This sequence encodes CASSEGRLAGVQETQYF.

The gene calls are TRBV28 and TRBJ1-2, with a possible D match to TRBD1 (6 bases). This CDR3 has 14 residues. CDR1 is MDHEN and CDR2 is SYDVKM in the germline V gene. The V and J ends lost 5 bases and 4 bases respectively, with 14 bases between them. CDR3 coding DNA: TGTGCCAGCAGTGCCTCAGGGGATCCCTATGGCTACACCTTC. Translated, it gives CASSASGDPYGYTF.

V is TRBV5-1 and J is TRBJ2-1, with 7 bases lining up with TRBD2. The trim removed 0 bases at V and 9 bases at J, leaving 9 bases unmatched. There are 15 residues in the CDR3. Germline V gene lookup returns CDR1 SGHRS and CDR2 YFSETQ. CDR3 sequence: CASSLALASGVEQFF. The CDR3 DNA reads TGCGCCAGCAGCTTGGCCCTCGCTAGCGGCGTTGAGCAGTTCTTC.

This clone has more than one count but fewer than ten. V gene TRBV9 combines with J gene TRBJ2-1; no reliable D call. The V end was cut by 4 bases, the J end by 5 bases, with 22 bases between. The germline gives CDR1 SGDLS, CDR2 YYNGEE. The CDR3 loop spans 17 amino acids. In DNA form, the CDR3 reads TGTGCCAGCAGCCAGTCGACTTCCGTGCTGATAAACAATGAGCAGTTCTTC. This sequence encodes CASSQSTSVLINNEQFF.

This clone showed up just a few times. This chain links TRBV7-9 with TRBJ2-3; 11 bases agree with TRBD2. CDR1 is SEHNR, CDR2 FQNEAQ, per germline (reference sequence). V was pared by 5 bases and J by 5 bases, with 6 bases of the junction left unmatched. The CDR3 is made up of 15 amino acids. The CDR3 spells CASSTLAGGGDTQYF. CDR3 sequence (DNA): TGTGCCAGCAGCACCCTAGCGGGGGGAGGAGATACGCAGTATTTT.

Remarks on this clone: Other DNA sequences in this specimen translate into the identical CDR3. The rearrangement links TRBV6-5 to TRBJ1-3, with unresolved D. Looked up from germline, CDR1 is MNHEY and CDR2 is SVGAGI. The CDR3 totals 15 residues. V was cut by 0 bases and J by 0 bases, with 6 bases left in between. DNA of the CDR3: TGTGCCAGCAGTTACTCGGGCAGCTCTGGAAACACCATATATTTT. Its translation: CASSYSGSSGNTIYF.

The gene calls are TRBV18 and TRBJ1-2, with D tentatively TRBD1 (5 bases). The CDR3 sequence is 14 residues long. With 3 bases removed from V and 7 bases from J, the gap between germline ends came to 15 bases. Germline V gene sequence: CDR1 KGHSH, CDR2 LQKENI. CDR3 protein: CASSPDETGIGYTF. The CDR3 DNA reads TGTGCCAGCTCACCGGATGAAACAGGAATTGGCTACACCTTC.

The genes are TRBV11-3 and TRBJ1-1; 8 nucleotides align to TRBD1. This CDR3 has 14 amino acids. Germline CDR1 reads SGHNT; CDR2 reads YENEEA. V was pared by 3 bases and J by 11 bases, with 11 bases of the junction left unmatched. The CDR3 DNA follows: TGTGCCAGCAGCTTTGGACAGGGAAATTCGATGGCTTTCTTT. It encodes CASSFGQGNSMAFF.